This T cell receptor (beta chain) was observed in a study of blood T cell repertoires in COVID-19. Study overall: Acute-phase and convalescent COVID-19 samples originated in the United States, Italy and Spain. T cells, B-cell-depleted T cells, or PBMCs supplied cDNA or gDNA.

Germline trimming cut 8 bases from V and 4 bases from J; bases unmatched to any gene: 7. The CDR3 spans 13 residues. Germline values: CDR1 MDHEN, CDR2 SYDVKM. In the original processing: Nucleated cell counts were estimated from reference gene primer amplification. Only in-frame clones appear in the TCRdb table, and some are missing; sequencing was by immunoSEQ multiplex PCR. That table supplies the V and J calls and clone size; D and trimming were determined from the DNA. The sample contains around 150,000 clones, 81% of which appear only once. The sequenced sample was peripheral blood. The chain links TRBV28 to TRBJ2-5; 7 bases fit TRBD2. This receptor was taken from a woman aged 55-69 years with active or convalescent COVID-19. CDR3 sequence (DNA): TGTGCCAGCCGAAGCGGGAAACGAGAGACCCAGTACTTC. It is translated as CASRSGKRETQYF.